This T cell receptor (beta chain) was found in a study of T-cell reconstitution after alpha-beta-depleted transplantation in children. V dropped 0 bases and J dropped 4 bases, with 10 bases sitting between them. Germline CDR1 reads SGHRS; CDR2 reads YFSETQ. The CDR3 runs to 14 residues. Whole-study results and caveats: The main origin of T-cell counts and diversity one year after transplant was newly produced T cells.

A note on this clonotype: Its cognate antigen is unknown.

Library preparation (for TCRbeta) was performed with unique molecular identifiers. TCRdb used MiXCR to reprocess the PCR reads, holding one entry per CDR3 protein. The sample includes some 300,000 distinct CDR3 sequences, around 7.3% of them seen just once. This receptor was obtained from a female patient aged 2 to 10 who had a stem cell transplant for Fanconi anemia, so the T cells may come from the graft donor. This sample comprised peripheral blood, obtained 360 days after TCRalphabeta/CD19-depleted stem cell transplant. The J gene is TRBJ1-2, the V gene TRBV5-1; the D is unclear. CDR3 nucleotides: TGCGCCAGCAGCTTGGAGGACCCAAGCTATGGCTACACCTTC. This codes for CASSLEDPSYGYTF.